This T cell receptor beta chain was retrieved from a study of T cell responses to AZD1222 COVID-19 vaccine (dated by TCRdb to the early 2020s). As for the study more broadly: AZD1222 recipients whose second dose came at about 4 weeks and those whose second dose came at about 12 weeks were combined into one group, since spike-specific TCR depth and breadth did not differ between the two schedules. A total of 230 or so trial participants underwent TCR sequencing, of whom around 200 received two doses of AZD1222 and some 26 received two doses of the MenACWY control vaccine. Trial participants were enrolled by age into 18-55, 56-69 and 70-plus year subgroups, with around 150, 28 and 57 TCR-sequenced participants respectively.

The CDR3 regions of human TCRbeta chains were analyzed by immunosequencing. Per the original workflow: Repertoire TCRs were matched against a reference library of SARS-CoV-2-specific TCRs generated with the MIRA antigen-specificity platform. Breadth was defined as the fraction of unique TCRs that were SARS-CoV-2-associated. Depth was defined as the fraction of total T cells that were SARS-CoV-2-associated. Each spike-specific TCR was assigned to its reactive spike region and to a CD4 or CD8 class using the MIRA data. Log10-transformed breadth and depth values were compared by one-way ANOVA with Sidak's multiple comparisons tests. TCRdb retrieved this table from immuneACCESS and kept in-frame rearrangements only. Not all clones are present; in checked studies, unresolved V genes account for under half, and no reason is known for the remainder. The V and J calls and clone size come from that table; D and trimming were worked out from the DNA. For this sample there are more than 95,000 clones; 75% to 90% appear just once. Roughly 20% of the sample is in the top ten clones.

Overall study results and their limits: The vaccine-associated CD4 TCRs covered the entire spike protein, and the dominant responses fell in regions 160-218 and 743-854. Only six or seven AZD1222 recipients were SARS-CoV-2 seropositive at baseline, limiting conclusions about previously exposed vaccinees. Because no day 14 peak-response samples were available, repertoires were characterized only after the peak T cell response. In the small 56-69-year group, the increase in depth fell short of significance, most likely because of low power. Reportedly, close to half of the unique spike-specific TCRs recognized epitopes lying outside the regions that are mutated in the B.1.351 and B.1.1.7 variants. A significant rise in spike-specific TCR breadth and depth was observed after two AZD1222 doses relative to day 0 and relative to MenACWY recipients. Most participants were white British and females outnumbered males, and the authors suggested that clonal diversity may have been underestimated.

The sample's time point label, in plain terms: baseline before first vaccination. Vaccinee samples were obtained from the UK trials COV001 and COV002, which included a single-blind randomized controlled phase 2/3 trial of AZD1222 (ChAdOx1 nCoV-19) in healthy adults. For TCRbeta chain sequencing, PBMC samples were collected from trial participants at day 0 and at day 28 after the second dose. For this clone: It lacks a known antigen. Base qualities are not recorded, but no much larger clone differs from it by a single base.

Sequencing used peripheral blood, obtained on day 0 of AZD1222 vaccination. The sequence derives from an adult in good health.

This receptor has the CDR3 CATSRPGQGVGETQYF. The DNA is as follows: TGTGCCACCAGCAGACCGGGACAGGGGGTCGGAGAGACCCAGTACTTC. The V and J genes are TRBV15 and TRBJ2-5, with 11 junctional bases fitting TRBD1. The CDR3 runs 16 residues from the cysteine to the phenylalanine. Here the CDR3 DNA is all that survives: 48 bases in frame from base 1. CDR1 and CDR2 were assigned from the germline V gene (reference sequence) as LNHNV and YYDKDF. Unmatched junction bases come to 6, with V trimmed by 2 bases and J by 4 bases.